These 21 T cell receptor beta chains originate from one sample sequenced in a study of T cells in localized non-small cell lung cancer. The protocol was immunoSEQ multiplex PCR, while the TCRdb copy is restricted to in-frame clones and leaves out a portion. Here the sample spans nearly 40,000 clones, around 86% being singletons. Sequences were derived from peripheral blood, sampled before any cancer treatment. The receptors stem from a man aged 18 to 50 with stage I lung adenocarcinoma.

This rearrangement joins TRBV30 to TRBJ1-5; D is uncertain. The V end lost 0 bases, the J end lost 5 bases, and 11 bases lay between the germline ends. The length of the CDR3 is 14 residues. From germline, CDR1 is GTSNPN and CDR2 SVGIG (reference sequence). The CDR3 coding sequence is TGTGCCTGGAGTGTTTTGGGTCCGGATCAGCCCCAGCATTTT. It yields the protein CAWSVLGPDQPQHF.

This sequence joins TRBV5-4 and TRBJ2-6, with 7 bases that match TRBD1. J gave up 2 bases and V 4 bases, and 9 bases lay outside the gene matches. Germline V gene lookup returns CDR1 SGHNT and CDR2 YYREEE (reference sequence). This CDR3 has 17 amino acids. The CDR3 DNA follows: TGTGCCAGCAGCCCCGGGACAGCAAAACCTGGGGCCAACGTCCTGACTTTC. It yields the protein CASSPGTAKPGANVLTF.

V is TRBV5-1 and J is TRBJ2-7; D gene unclear. The CDR3 runs 12 residues. Trimming cost V 0 bases and J 5 bases, with 6 bases left between them. Germline CDR1 SGHRS, CDR2 YFSETQ. This chain's CDR3 is CASSLVRDEQYF. The DNA of the CDR3 is TGCGCCAGCAGCTTGGTCCGGGACGAGCAGTACTTC.

The count of this clone is one. This chain links TRBV15 with TRBJ1-1; tentative D call: TRBD1 (5 bases). The CDR3 extends over 12 amino acids. Germline assignment: CDR1 LNHNV and CDR2 YYDKDF (reference sequence). V lost 0 bases, J lost 11 bases, and 10 bases lay in between. The CDR3: CATSRDAGDAFF. DNA of the CDR3: TGTGCCACCAGCAGAGATGCGGGGGACGCTTTCTTT. Full variable domain (outside the CDR3, taken from reference TRBV15 and TRBJ1-1): DAMVIQNPRYQVTQFGKPVTLSCSQTLNHNVMYWYQQKSSQAPKLLFHYYDKDFNNEADTPDNFQSRRPNTSFCFLDIRSPGLGDTAMYLCATSRDAGDAFFGQGTRLTVV.

The rearrangement uses TRBV11-2 and TRBJ1-1; maybe TRBD1 (6 bases). The germline CDR1 and CDR2 sequences are SGHAT and FQNNGV. The CDR3 spans 15 residues. V lost 3 bases and J lost 4, with 15 bases in between. CDR3 residues: CASSFSRQGSTEAFF. The CDR3 nucleotides are TGTGCCAGCAGCTTTTCTCGCCAGGGGAGCACTGAAGCTTTCTTT.

The table lists this clone with a count of one. The chain recombines TRBV5-5 with TRBJ2-1; TRBD1 matches at 7 bases. The trim removed 2 bases at V and 6 bases at J, leaving 5 bases unmatched. Germline V gene data show CDR1 as SGHKS and CDR2 as YYEKEE (reference sequence). CDR3 length equals 14 residues. The CDR3 DNA sequence: TGTGCCAGCAGCTTTAAACCAGGGGGCAATGAGCAGTTCTTC. Translating gives CASSFKPGGNEQFF.

V and J are TRBV6-5 and TRBJ1-2; possible D gene TRBD1, 5 bases. The CDR3 is 13 residues long. Germline-derived CDR1 and CDR2 are MNHEY and SVGAGI. Trimming removed 4 bases at V and 8 bases at J, with 14 bases between. The CDR3 DNA reads as TGTGCCAGCAGTTCTTTCCAGGGCGCGGGCTACACCTTC. As protein: CASSSFQGAGYTF.

The chain uses TRBV27 and TRBJ2-5, with TRBD1 identical over 7 bases. The CDR3 is made up of 15 amino acids. CDR1 is MNHEY, CDR2 SMNVEV, per germline (reference sequence). V lost 5 bases to trimming and J lost 3 bases; unmatched junction nucleotides: 9. CDR3 coding DNA: TGTGCCAGCAGTCTCATGTCAGGGGGAAAAGAGACCCAGTACTTC. It specifies CASSLMSGGKETQYF.

This clone was detected once. The rearrangement uses TRBV5-5 and TRBJ1-2; 7 bases fit TRBD1. The germline V gene has CDR1 SGHKS and CDR2 YYEKEE (reference sequence). With 4 bases clipped from V and 8 bases from J, the junction kept 8 bases outside the gene matches. The CDR3 runs 13 residues. DNA of the CDR3: TGTGCCAGCAGCCTGGACAGGCCGCCGGGCTACACCTTC. It is translated as CASSLDRPPGYTF.

The V gene is TRBV28, the J gene TRBJ2-7; D is uncertain. Germline lookup yields CDR1 MDHEN and CDR2 SYDVKM. The V end was cut by 6 bases, the J end by 2 bases, with 11 bases between. The CDR3 covers 13 residues. The CDR3 protein is CASSLDPPYEQYF. In nucleotides, the CDR3 is TGTGCCAGCAGCCTTGACCCTCCCTACGAGCAGTACTTC.

This chain connects TRBV4-3 to TRBJ1-1, with D unclear. CDR3 size: 14 residues. Germline values: CDR1 LGHNA, CDR2 YSLEER. V was shortened by 0 bases and J by 11 bases, with 16 bases between the two germline ends. This CDR3 reads CASSQDEGGLEAFF. In DNA, the CDR3 is TGCGCCAGCAGCCAAGATGAGGGTGGGTTAGAGGCTTTCTTT.

This rearrangement joins TRBV5-5 to TRBJ1-2, with D unresolved. The V and J ends lost 0 bases and 4 bases respectively, with 16 bases between them. Germline lookup yields CDR1 SGHKS and CDR2 YYEKEE (reference sequence). The CDR3 is 16 amino acids. CDR3: CASSLAPDGLAYGYTF. The CDR3 nucleotides read TGTGCCAGCAGCTTGGCCCCAGATGGATTGGCCTATGGCTACACCTTC.

CDR3 amino acids: CASSLARDPTYEQYF. The CDR3 nucleotides are TGTGCCAGCAGCTTAGCGCGGGACCCCACCTACGAGCAGTACTTC. The rearrangement uses TRBV7-6 and TRBJ2-7; a weak D match, TRBD2 (6 bases). Per germline, CDR1 SGHVS and CDR2 FNYEAQ. The CDR3 is 15 residues long. V was clipped by 0 bases and J by 2 bases, with 11 bases between them.

The rearrangement joins TRBV2 to TRBJ1-3; D is unclear. V lost 8 bases and J lost 2, with 7 bases in between. Germline V gives CDR1 SNHLY, CDR2 FYNNEI. The CDR3 runs to 12 residues. The CDR3 DNA reads TGTGCCAGCCAAAGGGCTGGAAACACCATATATTTT. It yields the protein CASQRAGNTIYF.

This clone has more than one count but fewer than ten. Other nucleotide sequences from this sample produce the same CDR3. The V call is TRBV7-2, the J call TRBJ2-4, with TRBD2 matching 11 bases. Germline CDR1 and CDR2: SGHTA and FQGNSA. The CDR3 extends over 16 amino acids. V trimming: 3 bases; J trimming: 2 bases; junction bases outside the gene matches: 3. In DNA form, the CDR3 reads TGTGCCAGCAGCTTTAGCGGGGGGGGATCCAAAAACATTCAGTACTTC. It encodes CASSFSGGGSKNIQYF.

This clone was found once. The chain couples TRBV4-2 to TRBJ2-5, with TRBD2 matching over 9 bases. The CDR3 consists of 15 residues. V trimming: 4 bases; J trimming: 2 bases; junction bases outside the gene matches: 5. CDR1 is LGHNA and CDR2 is YNFKEQ in the germline V gene. The CDR3 region has the DNA TGTGCCAGCAGCCCGACTAGCGGAAATCAAGAGACCCAGTACTTC. It encodes CASSPTSGNQETQYF.

V usage is TRBV4-1 and J usage is TRBJ1-2; D is ambiguous. V shed 0 bases and J shed 3 bases, with 5 bases lying between them. From germline, CDR1 is MGHRA and CDR2 YSYEKL. This CDR3 region has 13 residues. CDR3 region: CASSQDWHYGYTF. CDR3 coding DNA: TGCGCCAGCAGCCAAGATTGGCACTATGGCTACACCTTC.

There are a few counts of this clone. The chain has TRBV19 and TRBJ1-1; D not certain. Germline V gene lookup returns CDR1 LNHDA and CDR2 SQIVND (reference sequence). V lost 5 bases to trimming and J lost 1 base, with 8 bases between them. The CDR3 loop spans 13 amino acids. The CDR3 spells CASSPPTNTEAFF. DNA of the CDR3: TGTGCCAGTAGTCCCCCAACGAACACTGAAGCTTTCTTT.

The chain combines TRBV4-3 with TRBJ2-5; D perhaps matches TRBD2 (6 bases). The V and J ends lost 5 bases and 0 bases respectively, with 16 bases between them. Per germline, CDR1 LGHNA and CDR2 YSLEER. The length of the CDR3 is 16 residues. The CDR3 DNA is TGCGCCAGCAGCGGACGTGGGGCGGGGCACCAAGAGACCCAGTACTTC. This sequence encodes CASSGRGAGHQETQYF.

The rearrangement links TRBV10-3 to TRBJ1-2; tentative D call: TRBD1 (6 bases). Germline values: CDR1 ENHRY, CDR2 SYGVKD. V dropped 0 bases and J dropped 1 base, with 9 bases sitting between them. This CDR3 region has 15 residues. The CDR3 DNA reads TGTGCCATCAGTGAGTCGAAGGGGGTTAACTATGGCTACACCTTC. Residues: CAISESKGVNYGYTF.

The count of this clone is one. V and J are TRBV6-5 and TRBJ1-1; unclear D gene. With 2 bases removed from V and 5 bases from J, the gap between germline ends came to 9 bases. The germline CDR1 and CDR2 sequences are MNHEY and SVGAGI. This CDR3 has 13 amino acids. This chain's CDR3 is CASSYPRGTEAFF. CDR3 DNA sequence: TGTGCCAGCAGTTACCCTAGAGGGACTGAAGCTTTCTTT.